The 27 T cell receptor beta chains below were found in one sample sequenced in a study of CD8 T cells in Susac syndrome. A quantity of about 0.5 to 1 ug RNA underwent reverse transcription using random hexamers. TCRdb reprocessed the immunoSEQ multiplex PCR reads via MiXCR and lists one record per CDR3 protein. The table has approximately 220,000 distinct CDR3 sequences, about 94% seen once. Sequenced: CD8+ T cells from PBMCs. Every receptor here comes from a human donor with multiple sclerosis.

This chain links TRBV19 with TRBJ2-7; D may be TRBD1 (6 bases). The V end was cut by 6 bases, the J end by 0 bases, with 12 bases between. The CDR3 contains 14 residues. Germline assignment: CDR1 LNHDA and CDR2 SQIVND (reference sequence). The CDR3 region has the DNA TGTGCCAGTAGCCCGACAGGCAGCTCCTACGAGCAGTACTTC. It is translated as CASSPTGSSYEQYF.

V usage is TRBV4-1 and J usage is TRBJ2-2; D gene unclear. Germline values: CDR1 MGHRA, CDR2 YSYEKL. This CDR3 spans 12 amino acids. V was cut by 0 bases and J by 8 bases, with 4 bases left in between. CDR3 region: CASSQDGGELFF. CDR3 nucleotide sequence: TGCGCCAGCAGCCAAGATGGGGGGGAGCTGTTTTTT.

Only a few counts were recorded for this clonotype. This rearrangement joins TRBV6-2 or TRBV6-3 to TRBJ2-2; D call uncertain. Trimming shortened V by 5 bases and J by 5 bases, and 3 bases separated the two germline ends. Germline CDR1 MNHEY, CDR2 SVGEGT. The CDR3 is 11 residues long. CDR3 protein: CASSPTGELFF. The DNA of the CDR3 is TGTGCCAGCAGTCCTACCGGGGAGCTGTTTTTT.

The chain joins TRBV11-2 to TRBJ2-1; 8 bases align to TRBD2. Germline loops: CDR1 SGHAT, CDR2 FQNNGV. The CDR3 has 15 residues. The J segment lost 4 bases and the V segment lost 5 bases, leaving 7 bases of the junction unmatched. DNA for the CDR3: TGTGCCAGCAGCGCCTCGGGACTAGTATACAATGAGCAGTTCTTC. Its protein is CASSASGLVYNEQFF.

This chain connects TRBV6-5 to TRBJ1-4; TRBD1 aligns across 7 bases. The CDR3 runs to 16 residues. CDR1 MNHEY and CDR2 SVGAGI come from the germline V gene. V was pared by 2 bases and J by 3 bases, with 6 bases of the junction left unmatched. In nucleotides, the CDR3 is TGTGCCAGCAGTTACCGACAGGGTGCGGCTAATGAAAAACTGTTTTTT. Its translation is CASSYRQGAANEKLFF.

The chain employs TRBV6-1 and TRBJ2-2, with TRBD2 matching over 7 bases. Trimming took 7 bases from V and 4 from J; bases not matched to a gene: 12. The CDR3 contains 16 residues. The germline V gene has CDR1 MNHNS and CDR2 SASEGT. The CDR3 DNA sequence: TGTGCCAGCACCTTCACTGGGGAGGGGATCACCGGGGAGCTGTTTTTT. It codes for CASTFTGEGITGELFF.

The chain couples TRBV2 to TRBJ2-7; the D gene is possibly TRBD1 (6 bases). CDR1 SNHLY and CDR2 FYNNEI come from the germline V gene. There are 14 residues in the CDR3. V shed 6 bases and J shed 5 bases, with 17 bases lying between them. CDR3 region: CASRKGRGSHEQYF. The CDR3, as DNA: TGTGCCAGCAGAAAGGGCAGGGGTTCCCACGAGCAGTACTTC.

The chain employs TRBV7-2 and TRBJ1-1; D call uncertain. The V end was cut by 5 bases, the J end by 0 bases, with 10 bases between. This CDR3 region has 14 residues. CDR1 is SGHTA and CDR2 is FQGNSA in the germline V gene. DNA of the CDR3: TGTGCCAGCAGCGCCACAGCCATGAACACTGAAGCTTTCTTT. This sequence encodes CASSATAMNTEAFF.

V gene TRBV19 combines with J gene TRBJ1-1; D not certain. This CDR3 is 13 amino acids long. V lost 6 bases and J lost 1, with 9 bases in between. In germline, CDR1 is LNHDA, CDR2 SQIVND (reference sequence). The CDR3 loop is CASRIGQNTEAFF. For the CDR3, the DNA is TGTGCCAGTAGAATCGGGCAGAACACTGAAGCTTTCTTT.

This clonotype was counted between two and nine times. J is TRBJ1-1 and V is TRBV6-5; unclear D gene. V gave up 2 bases and J gave up 2 bases, with 6 bases separating them. Germline V gene sequence: CDR1 MNHEY, CDR2 SVGAGI. The CDR3 runs 13 residues. The CDR3 sequence is CASSYRLNTEAFF. In DNA, the CDR3 is TGTGCCAGCAGTTACAGGCTTAACACTGAAGCTTTCTTT.

The chain combines TRBV7-8 with TRBJ2-5; no clear D. The end of the DNA is better explained by TRBJ2-7, so the J call may be wrong. Looked up from germline, CDR1 is SGHVS and CDR2 is FQNEAQ. CDR3 length: 14 amino acids. The CDR3 region is CASSHPFGDTEQYF. The CDR3 DNA reads TGTGCCAGCAGCCATCCATTTGGAGACACCGAGCAGTACTTC.

The genes are TRBV5-4 and TRBJ2-7, with D maybe TRBD2 (5 bases). This CDR3 region has 14 residues. V lost 0 bases and J lost 6, with 13 bases in between. CDR1 and CDR2 (germline): SGHNT, YYREEE (reference sequence). The CDR3 nucleotides are TGTGCCAGCAGCTTGGTGTACGGAGGATCCGAGCAGTACTTC. Translation gives CASSLVYGGSEQYF.

The rearrangement uses TRBV4-2 and TRBJ2-7; 10 positions match TRBD2. The CDR3 covers 18 residues. Per the germline V gene, CDR1 is LGHNA and CDR2 is YNFKEQ. J lost 5 bases, V lost 0 bases, and 13 bases had no gene match. The CDR3 DNA follows: TGTGCCAGCAGCCAAGAAGGGGCGGTAGCGGGAGGACTGGACGAGCAGTACTTC. Translated, it gives CASSQEGAVAGGLDEQYF.

This chain links TRBV12-5 with TRBJ2-7; 8 bases map to TRBD2. This CDR3 comprises 14 residues. Trimming cost V 1 base and J 5 bases; bases outside gene matches: 4. The germline CDR1 and CDR2 sequences are LGHNT and FRNRAP. Here the CDR3 reads CASGLAIAGNEQYF. The CDR3, as DNA: TGTGCTAGTGGTTTGGCTATAGCGGGAAACGAGCAGTACTTC.

The gene calls are TRBV4-1 and TRBJ2-5; TRBD2 aligns across 7 bases. The CDR3 is 16 residues long. Germline V gene lookup returns CDR1 MGHRA and CDR2 YSYEKL. The trim removed 6 bases at V and 2 bases at J, leaving 12 bases unmatched. The CDR3 DNA is TGCGCCAGCAGGGAGACGAGCGGGATCGCTCAAGAGACCCAGTACTTC. Protein sequence: CASRETSGIAQETQYF.

The chain recombines TRBV7-2 with TRBJ2-7, with a tentative D call TRBD2 (5 bases). This CDR3 has 14 amino acids. Trimming removed 8 bases at V and 4 bases at J, with 18 bases between. CDR1 and CDR2 (germline): SGHTA, FQGNSA. This CDR3 is CASALPSGPYEQYF. The CDR3 DNA reads as TGTGCCAGCGCCTTGCCAAGCGGACCGTACGAGCAGTACTTC.

In its sample, this clonotype was seen a few times. The chain carries TRBV4-2 and TRBJ2-7; 10 bases line up with TRBD2. V dropped 4 bases and J dropped 5; count of bases not matched to a gene: 2. The CDR3 runs 13 residues. Germline assignment: CDR1 LGHNA and CDR2 YNFKEQ. CDR3 loop: CASSRLAGDEQYF. Written as DNA, the CDR3 is TGTGCCAGCAGCCGTCTAGCGGGAGACGAGCAGTACTTC.

V and J are TRBV24-1 and TRBJ1-5; TRBD1 is a possible D gene (5 bases). The germline CDR1 and CDR2 sequences are KGHDR and SFDVKD. Trimming took off 4 bases at V and 6 bases at J, with 6 bases between the two ends. This CDR3 has 12 amino acids. The DNA for the CDR3 is TGTGCCACCAGTGAGCAGGGTCAGCCCCAGCATTTT. This encodes CATSEQGQPQHF.

The CDR3 sequence: CASSLDGDHEQYF. In DNA, the CDR3 is TGTGCCAGCAGCTTAGACGGCGACCACGAGCAGTACTTC. The chain recombines TRBV7-9 with TRBJ2-7; D is ambiguous. CDR1 is SEHNR and CDR2 is FQNEAQ in the germline V gene (reference sequence). Trimming removed 1 base at V and 5 bases at J, with 9 bases between. This CDR3 region has 13 residues.

This clonotype was observed once. The CDR3 loop is CASSPSAETVSTEAFF. The CDR3, as DNA: TGTGCCAGCAGCCCATCTGCGGAGACAGTGAGCACTGAAGCTTTCTTT. The chain couples TRBV2 to TRBJ1-1, with D perhaps TRBD1 (5 bases). Per germline, CDR1 SNHLY and CDR2 FYNNEI. This CDR3 spans 16 amino acids. V dropped 6 bases and J dropped 4 bases, with 21 bases sitting between them.

The chain is built from TRBV18 and TRBJ1-2; D is uncertain. The V end was cut by 2 bases, the J end by 0 bases, with 16 bases between. This CDR3 contains 17 residues. Germline CDR1 is KGHSH and CDR2 is LQKENI. CDR3: CASSPDKETPANYGYTF. The CDR3 DNA follows: TGTGCCAGCTCACCAGATAAAGAGACACCAGCTAACTATGGCTACACCTTC.

The V and J genes are TRBV24-1 and TRBJ2-7; D not certain. This CDR3 comprises 12 residues. V was shortened by 4 bases and J by 6 bases, with 9 bases between the two germline ends. Germline V lookup: CDR1 KGHDR, CDR2 SFDVKD. Here the CDR3 DNA reads TGTGCCACCAGTGAGTCAGGCTTCGAGCAGTACTTC. It translates to CATSESGFEQYF.

The chain links TRBV24-1 to TRBJ2-1; D is perhaps TRBD1 (6 bases). Trimming pared 4 bases from V and 8 bases from J, leaving 14 bases between. The CDR3 consists of 14 residues. CDR1 and CDR2 (germline): KGHDR, SFDVKD. The CDR3 DNA reads TGTGCCACCAGTGACTCGGACAGCTGGGATGAGCAGTTCTTC. Translation gives CATSDSDSWDEQFF.

The J gene is TRBJ2-1, the V gene TRBV28, with TRBD2 identical over 7 bases. V dropped 3 bases and J dropped 0; count of bases not matched to a gene: 2. The CDR3 is made up of 15 amino acids. Germline V gene lookup returns CDR1 MDHEN and CDR2 SYDVKM. CDR3 sequence: CASSLRGSSYNEQFF. In DNA form, the CDR3 reads TGTGCCAGCAGTTTGCGGGGGAGCTCCTACAATGAGCAGTTCTTC.

V usage is TRBV23-1 and J usage is TRBJ2-7; TRBD2 might be the D (6 bases). TRBV23-1 counts as an open reading frame of uncertain function. Trimming removed 7 bases at V and 4 bases at J, with 17 bases between. This CDR3 spans 14 amino acids. Here the CDR3 reads CASTLLAGIYEQYF. DNA for the CDR3: TGCGCCAGCACGTTATTGGCGGGGATTTACGAGCAGTACTTC.

V usage is TRBV19 and J usage is TRBJ2-7; TRBD1 is a possible D gene (7 bases). Germline loops: CDR1 LNHDA, CDR2 SQIVND (reference sequence). The CDR3 is 15 residues long. Trimming removed 5 bases from V and 3 bases from J, with 17 bases in between. CDR3 loop: CASSPLGGQSYEQYF. Here the CDR3 DNA reads TGTGCCAGTAGTCCCTTGGGGGGACAGAGCTACGAGCAGTACTTC.

The CDR3 DNA follows: TGCGCCAGCAGCCAAGGATTACAGGGCGAGCAGTACTTC. The encoded protein is CASSQGLQGEQYF. V gene TRBV4-1 combines with J gene TRBJ2-7; perhaps TRBD1 as D (6 bases). The CDR3 consists of 13 residues. Trimming pared 1 base from V and 6 bases from J, leaving 10 bases between. Germline V lookup: CDR1 MGHRA, CDR2 YSYEKL.